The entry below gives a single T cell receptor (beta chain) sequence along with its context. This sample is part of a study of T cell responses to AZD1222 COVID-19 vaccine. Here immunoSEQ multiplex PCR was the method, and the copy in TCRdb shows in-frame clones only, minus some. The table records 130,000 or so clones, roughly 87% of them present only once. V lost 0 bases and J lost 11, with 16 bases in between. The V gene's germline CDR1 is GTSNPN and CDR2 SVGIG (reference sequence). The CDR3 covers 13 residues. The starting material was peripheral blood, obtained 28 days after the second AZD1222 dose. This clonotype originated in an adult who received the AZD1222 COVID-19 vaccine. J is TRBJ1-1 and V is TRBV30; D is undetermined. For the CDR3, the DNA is TGTGCCTGGAGTGTTGGAGGGTCTGTGGCCGCTTTCTTT. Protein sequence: CAWSVGGSVAAFF.